The rows below give T cell receptor beta chains drawn from one sample of a study of CD8 T cells in ankylosing spondylitis. TCRdb reprocessed the 5' RACE reads via MiXCR and lists one record per CDR3 protein. The data contain under 300,000 distinct CDR3 sequences, 15% to 20% of them singletons. Sequencing was performed on blood, either unsorted or a sorted T cell fraction (not recorded which). The receptors stem from a male donor with ankylosing spondylitis or in good health (not recorded which). Each CDR3 is given with its conserved first and last residue.

length: 12
V: TRBV12-3/TRBV12-4
J: TRBJ1-1
CDR3: CASCGGGTEAFF

length: 16
V: TRBV29-1
J: TRBJ2-7
CDR3: CSVEGDETGSVGEQYF

length: 13
V: TRBV25-1
J: TRBJ2-6
CDR3: CASSEWGTQNLTF

length: 15
V: TRBV20-1
J: TRBJ2-1
CDR3: CCASKASGLDNEQFF

length: 17
V: TRBV7-4
J: TRBJ2-2
CDR3: CASSLPLTRANTGELFF

length: 16
V: TRBV12-3/TRBV12-4
J: TRBJ2-1
CDR3: CASSLYRDLNYNEQFF

length: 14
V: TRBV4-2
J: TRBJ2-5
CDR3: CASSYERAEETQYF

length: 14
V: TRBV7-8
J: TRBJ2-7
CDR3: CASSLVPDSYEQYF

length: 14
V: TRBV2
J: TRBJ2-7
CDR3: CASSEWVDSYEQYF

length: 14
V: TRBV6-5
J: TRBJ1-1
CDR3: CASSYTESNTEAFF

length: 13
V: TRBV7-9
J: TRBJ2-7
CDR3: CASIRGETYEQYF

length: 12
V: TRBV27
J: TRBJ2-7
CDR3: CASRAESYEQYF

length: 16
V: TRBV12-3/TRBV12-4
J: TRBJ2-1
CDR3: CASSLIMGLGNNEQFF

length: 13
V: TRBV7-9
J: TRBJ2-3
CDR3: CASSSRGSDTQYF

length: 16
V: TRBV5-1
J: TRBJ2-3
CDR3: CASTVFGTSVADTQYF

length: 15
V: TRBV27
J: TRBJ1-2
CDR3: CASSLTGGGNYGYTF

length: 15
V: TRBV4-2
J: TRBJ2-3
CDR3: CASSQDPAVSDTQYF

length: 14
V: TRBV29-1
J: TRBJ2-5
CDR3: CSVVLGSLQETQYF

length: 16
V: TRBV4-1
J: TRBJ2-1
CDR3: CASSQVVLAEHNEQFF

length: 16
V: TRBV5-6
J: TRBJ2-7
CDR3: CASSSGPGTSDYEQYF

length: 16
V: TRBV7-9
J: TRBJ2-5
CDR3: CASSNDVGSGQGTQYF

length: 13
V: TRBV5-1
J: TRBJ2-3
CDR3: CASSLAGTDTQYF

length: 13
V: TRBV5-1
J: TRBJ2-7
CDR3: CASSLIGLVEQYF

length: 15
V: TRBV3-1
J: TRBJ1-1
CDR3: CASSVESTGGTEAFF

length: 16
V: TRBV11-2
J: TRBJ2-5
CDR3: CASSPSGLREIETQYF

length: 13
V: TRBV29-1
J: TRBJ1-1
CDR3: CSGWDRVNTEAFF

length: 14
V: TRBV5-6
J: TRBJ2-7
CDR3: CASNILGSPYEQYF

length: 13
V: TRBV27
J: TRBJ2-7
CDR3: CASSTAGGFEQYF

length: 14
V: TRBV29-1
J: TRBJ2-2
CDR3: CSATTGIYTGELFF

length: 15
V: TRBV6-1
J: TRBJ1-4
CDR3: CASSEGDILNEKLFF

length: 17
V: TRBV6-1
J: TRBJ2-3
CDR3: CASSEFDDAGPSDTQYF

length: 14
V: TRBV29-1
J: TRBJ1-5
CDR3: CSVEVVATPRPQHF

length: 14
V: TRBV6-2/TRBV6-3
J: TRBJ1-1
CDR3: CASNDPGLNTEAFF

length: 15
V: TRBV12-3/TRBV12-4
J: TRBJ2-7
CDR3: CASSLESERSYEQYF

length: 12
V: TRBV29-1
J: TRBJ2-5
CDR3: CSVRWDRETQYF

length: 15
V: TRBV12-3/TRBV12-4
J: TRBJ2-7
CDR3: CASSLIGSRSYEQYF

length: 12
V: TRBV9
J: TRBJ2-5
CDR3: CASSVEDGTQYF

length: 14
V: TRBV6-1
J: TRBJ1-1
CDR3: CASSPFSRNTEAFF

length: 12
V: TRBV9
J: TRBJ2-1
CDR3: CASSVDNNEQFF

length: 15
V: TRBV12-3/TRBV12-4
J: TRBJ2-2
CDR3: CASSLLAGGTGELFF

length: 14
V: TRBV7-8
J: TRBJ2-3
CDR3: CASRGQGGSDTQYF

length: 20
V: TRBV12-3/TRBV12-4
J: TRBJ2-3
CDR3: CASSLGFGVAGATSTDTQYF

length: 12
V: TRBV29-1
J: TRBJ2-3
CDR3: CSVDGLADTQYF

length: 16
V: TRBV4-1
J: TRBJ2-1
CDR3: CASSQVSGTGNNEQFF

length: 15
V: TRBV9
J: TRBJ2-7
CDR3: CASSVGGAQAYEQYF

length: 13
V: TRBV6-5
J: TRBJ2-7
CDR3: CASSYSIGYEQYF

length: 15
V: TRBV29-1
J: TRBJ2-7
CDR3: CSAFLGLRSSYEQYF

length: 19
V: TRBV24-1
J: TRBJ2-2
CDR3: CATSDRWGTSPINTGELFF

length: 13
V: TRBV6-6
J: TRBJ2-2
CDR3: CASRGGHRGAVFF

length: 15
V: TRBV10-3
J: TRBJ1-5
CDR3: CAISEAGSGNQPQHF

length: 12
V: TRBV29-1
J: TRBJ2-3
CDR3: CSVPGGTDTQYF

length: 17
V: TRBV7-9
J: TRBJ2-7
CDR3: CASSLRGAALESYEQYF

length: 13
V: TRBV29-1
J: TRBJ2-7
CDR3: CSVATGSNYEQYF

length: 18
V: TRBV11-2
J: TRBJ2-1
CDR3: CASSLNKLDSGSYNEQFF

length: 13
V: TRBV20-1
J: TRBJ1-5
CDR3: CSASRTENQPQHF

length: 10
V: TRBV24-1
J: TRBJ1-3
CDR3: CACDPGTIYF